The rows below give T cell receptor beta chains drawn from one sample of a study of blood T cell repertoires in COVID-19. Some clones are missing from TCRdb's copy, which holds only in-frame ones; the method was immunoSEQ multiplex PCR. The sample carries about 87,000 clones, more than 85% recorded once. The sequencing sample was made of peripheral blood. The receptor source for this set is a man aged 35 to 55 with acute or convalescent COVID-19. Both conserved end residues are part of each CDR3. D genes are given only for firm matches. Size is stated for part of the rows, as once, few or many counts, or as a class when the clone is expanded.

. TRBJ2-5 TRBV10-1 . CASSPVRARETQYF TGCGCCAGCAGTCCCGTCAGGGCCAGAGAGACCCAGTACTTC
. TRBJ2-5 TRBV5-1 TRBD2 CASSSSGRAGAETQYF TGCGCCAGCAGCTCCTCCGGGAGGGCAGGGGCAGAGACCCAGTACTTC
. TRBJ2-7 TRBV19 . CASSTLLGHTYEQYF TGTGCCAGTAGCACATTGCTTGGACATACCTACGAGCAGTACTTC
. TRBJ2-2 TRBV5-6 TRBD2 CASSLGLAPGELFF TGTGCCAGCAGCTTGGGACTAGCCCCCGGGGAGCTGTTTTTT
few TRBJ2-6 TRBV4-3 . CASSQAPVFSGANVLTF TGCGCCAGCAGCCAAGCCCCAGTATTCTCTGGGGCCAACGTCCTGACTTTC
. TRBJ2-1 TRBV29-1 . CSGGLRSRNEQFF TGCAGCGGGGGACTTCGTTCCAGGAATGAGCAGTTCTTC
. TRBJ1-3 TRBV7-9 TRBD1 CASSLAGTGAGNTIYF TGTGCCAGCAGCTTAGCGGGGACAGGGGCTGGAAACACCATATATTTT
. TRBJ1-1 TRBV6-5 . CASRREVGNTEAFF TGTGCCAGCAGGAGGGAAGTGGGAAACACTGAAGCTTTCTTT
. TRBJ1-2 TRBV27 TRBD1 CASSLGVGGQAYGYTF TGTGCCAGCAGTTTGGGGGTAGGGGGACAGGCGTATGGCTACACCTTC
few TRBJ1-2 TRBV25-1 . CASSAQGVRYTF TGTGCCAGCAGTGCCCAAGGGGTTCGCTACACCTTC
once TRBJ2-3 TRBV4-1 . CASSQDKETTDTQYF TGCGCCAGCAGCCAAGATAAGGAGACCACAGATACGCAGTATTTT
. TRBJ1-1 TRBV10-3 . CAISESHRKTEAFF TGTGCCATCAGTGAGTCCCACAGAAAGACTGAAGCTTTCTTT
. TRBJ1-3 TRBV6-5 . CASSFLGGSGNTIYF TGTGCCAGCAGTTTCCTGGGGGGGTCTGGAAACACCATATATTTT
. TRBJ1-2 TRBV2 . CASSANLRDGYTF TGTGCCAGCAGTGCAAATCTACGGGATGGCTACACCTTC
. TRBJ2-2 TRBV29-1 . CSVATDTNTGELFF TGCAGCGTTGCGACAGATACGAACACCGGGGAGCTGTTTTTT
few TRBJ2-3 TRBV11-3 TRBD1 CASSTGQGRTDTQYF TGTGCCAGCAGCACTGGACAGGGGCGCACAGATACGCAGTATTTT
once TRBJ1-3 TRBV14 TRBD1 CASSQRTGPGNTIYF TGTGCCAGCAGCCAAAGGACAGGTCCTGGAAACACCATATATTTT
. TRBJ2-3 TRBV5-1 TRBD2 CASRSSGGTDTQYF TGCGCCAGCAGATCTAGCGGGGGCACAGATACGCAGTATTTT
. TRBJ2-7 TRBV9 . CASSPQGSASSYEQYF TGTGCCAGCAGCCCTCAGGGAAGCGCCAGCTCCTACGAGCAGTACTTC
. TRBJ2-2 TRBV15 TRBD1 CATSLPGQGHTGELFF TGTGCCACCAGCCTACCCGGACAGGGTCACACCGGGGAGCTGTTTTTT
. TRBJ1-2 TRBV29-1 TRBD1 CSADRGLGYTF TGCAGCGCAGACAGGGGCCTTGGCTACACCTTC
. TRBJ2-1 TRBV12-1 . CASSFGASGRNYAASYNEQFF TGTGCCAGCAGCTTTGGAGCTAGCGGGAGAAACTACGCTGCCTCCTACAATGAGCAGTTCTTC
. TRBJ1-3 TRBV7-2 TRBD1 CASSPNSGGRNTIYF TGTGCCAGCAGCCCTAACTCAGGGGGTAGAAACACCATATATTTT
. TRBJ2-1 TRBV29-1 . CSVGQNNEQFF TGCAGCGTTGGGCAAAACAATGAGCAGTTCTTC
. TRBJ1-4 TRBV11-2 . CASTYTGRGYEKLFF TGTGCCAGCACCTACACCGGAAGGGGATATGAAAAACTGTTTTTT
. TRBJ1-5 TRBV4-2 . CASSQVRGNQPQHF TGTGCCAGCAGCCAAGTAAGAGGAAATCAGCCCCAGCATTTT
. TRBJ2-7 TRBV19 . CASSPVALGGLYEQYF TGTGCCAGTAGTCCCGTCGCCCTTGGCGGGCTCTACGAGCAGTACTTC
. TRBJ1-4 TRBV30 . CAWLRSTNEKLFF TGTGCCTGGTTGAGATCAACTAATGAAAAACTGTTTTTT
. TRBJ2-5 TRBV4-2 . CASSRQSQSGPPQTQYF TGTGCCAGCAGCCGCCAATCCCAGAGCGGCCCTCCCCAGACCCAGTACTTC
. TRBJ2-5 TRBV2 . CASSDVSGETQYF TGTGCCAGCAGTGACGTTTCGGGGGAGACCCAGTACTTC
. TRBJ1-1 TRBV19 TRBD1 CATIGQGFFGTEAFF TGTGCCACCATAGGACAGGGCTTCTTCGGCACTGAAGCTTTCTTT
. TRBJ2-1 TRBV4-1 TRBD2 CASSPTSGVGYEQFF TGCGCCAGCAGCCCGACTAGCGGGGTTGGCTATGAGCAGTTCTTC
. TRBJ2-7 TRBV28 . CASSLDSSYEQYF TGTGCCAGCAGTTTAGACTCAAGCTACGAGCAGTACTTC
. TRBJ2-7 TRBV19 TRBD1 CASSRDRGREQYF TGTGCCAGTAGCAGGGACAGGGGCAGGGAGCAGTACTTC
. TRBJ1-1 TRBV7-9 . CASSQTGRGQNTEAFF TGTGCCAGCAGCCAAACGGGGAGGGGCCAGAACACTGAAGCTTTCTTT
. TRBJ2-7 TRBV3-1/TRBV3-2 TRBD1 CASSHPAPGTESYEQYF TGTGCCAGCAGCCACCCTGCACCCGGGACAGAAAGCTACGAGCAGTACTTC
. TRBJ1-3 TRBV6-5 . CASSPREAGNTIYF TGTGCCAGCTCCCCCCGGGAGGCTGGAAACACCATATATTTT
once TRBJ1-5 TRBV6-2/TRBV6-3 . CASSPPGGGQPQHF TGTGCCAGCAGCCCCCCGGGGGGAGGTCAGCCCCAGCATTTT
. TRBJ2-3 TRBV2 TRBD2 CASSPSGTSGSYTQYF TGTGCCAGCAGCCCCAGCGGGACTAGCGGTTCTTATACGCAGTATTTT
. TRBJ1-4 TRBV30 TRBD1 CAWSGQGSDEKLFF TGTGCCTGGAGTGGACAGGGCTCGGATGAAAAACTGTTTTTT
. TRBJ2-1 TRBV5-1 . CASSLGIQIYNEQFF TGCGCCAGCAGCTTGGGAATACAGATCTACAATGAGCAGTTCTTC
. TRBJ1-6 TRBV18 TRBD1 CASSRDRADYNSPLHF TGTGCCAGCTCACGGGACAGGGCTGACTATAATTCACCCCTCCACTTT
. TRBJ2-2 TRBV1 . CTSSQGIPSGLNTGELFF TGCACCAGCAGCCAAGGTATTCCTAGCGGGTTGAACACCGGGGAGCTGTTTTTT
. TRBJ1-1 TRBV2 . CASSQNTEAFF TGTGCCAGCAGCCAGAACACTGAAGCTTTCTTT
. TRBJ2-1 TRBV6-1 TRBD1 CASSGRDRGTYNEQFF TGTGCCAGCAGTGGCCGGGACAGGGGGACTTACAATGAGCAGTTCTTC
. TRBJ1-2 TRBV6-5 TRBD1 CASNPRTGYYGYTF TGTGCCAGCAACCCAAGGACAGGTTACTATGGCTACACCTTC
. TRBJ2-7 TRBV12-5 . CASGLVGGSNRPYEQYF TGTGCTAGTGGTTTGGTAGGGGGTTCCAACCGGCCCTACGAGCAGTACTTC
once TRBJ2-3 TRBV5-1 TRBD1 CASSSDRGRTDTQYF TGCGCCAGCAGCTCAGACAGGGGGCGCACAGATACGCAGTATTTT
few TRBJ1-2 TRBV30 . CAWSSTLSPVNGYTF TGTGCCTGGAGTTCCACTCTTTCTCCCGTTAATGGCTACACCTTC
. TRBJ2-2 TRBV7-2 TRBD2 CASSLARLAGEPGELFF TGTGCCAGCAGCTTAGCGCGACTAGCGGGAGAACCCGGGGAGCTGTTTTTT
. TRBJ2-7 TRBV11-1 TRBD1 CASSLDRDYEQYF TGTGCCAGCAGCTTGGACAGGGACTACGAGCAGTACTTC
. TRBJ1-3 TRBV6-6 . CASSYSQRFNTIYF TGTGCCAGCAGTTACTCCCAGCGTTTTAACACCATATATTTT
. TRBJ1-4 TRBV5-1 TRBD1 CASSLGTGREKLFF TGCGCCAGCAGCCTCGGGACAGGGCGTGAAAAACTGTTTTTT
. TRBJ1-2 TRBV5-4 TRBD1 CASSLAKPGQSNYGYTF TGTGCCAGCAGCTTGGCCAAACCGGGACAGTCAAACTATGGCTACACCTTC
few TRBJ1-2 TRBV27 . CASSVRGRGNYGYTF TGTGCCAGCAGTGTTCGGGGGAGGGGTAACTATGGCTACACCTTC